Following are 10 T cell receptor beta chains from one sample sequenced in a study of identical twins. TCRdb passed the 5' RACE reads through MiXCR, listing each CDR3 protein once. The repertoire has 500,000 to 600,000 distinct CDR3 sequences, around 20% of them found once; the top ten carry about 0.93%. The data also belong to a second study, concerning T cells expressing NK-cell markers.

The sequenced sample consisted of CD4+ T cells sorted from blood. The receptors originated from a woman aged 18 to 35 in good health.

V usage is TRBV5-1 and J usage is TRBJ2-4; D gene unclear. Germline V gene sequence: CDR1 SGHRS, CDR2 YFSETQ. CDR3 length: 14 residues. Trimming took off 3 bases at V and 6 bases at J, with 13 bases between the two ends. Here the CDR3 DNA reads TGCGCCAGCAGCTCCTCGGGCAGTCCAAACATTCAGTACTTC. Translating it yields CASSSSGSPNIQYF.

V is TRBV20-1 and J is TRBJ2-3; D is ambiguous. This CDR3 comprises 15 residues. The germline V gene has CDR1 DFQATT and CDR2 SNEGSKA (reference sequence). Trimming cost V 0 bases and J 2 bases, with 12 bases left between them. The CDR3 protein is CSARDLLRNTDTQYF. The CDR3 bases are TGCAGTGCTAGAGATCTGCTCCGTAACACAGATACGCAGTATTTT.

The V call is TRBV5-4, the J call TRBJ2-1; the D is unclear. In germline, CDR1 is SGHNT, CDR2 YYREEE (reference sequence). The CDR3 runs to 13 residues. Trimming cost V 2 bases and J 6 bases, with 9 bases left between them. The CDR3 protein is CASSFAAFNEQFF. DNA of the CDR3: TGTGCCAGCAGCTTTGCGGCGTTCAATGAGCAGTTCTTC.

This clonotype was detected a few times. The chain is built from TRBV10-3 and TRBJ2-1, with D uncertain. In germline, CDR1 is ENHRY, CDR2 SYGVKD. V dropped 4 bases and J dropped 9 bases, with 10 bases sitting between them. CDR3 length: 12 residues. The CDR3 nucleotides are TGTGCCATCAGTGTGGCCAGGACTGAGCAGTTCTTC. Protein: CAISVARTEQFF.

This clonotype was picked up a small number of times. V gene TRBV12-3 or TRBV12-4 combines with J gene TRBJ2-6, with 7 bases aligning to TRBD1. V lost 6 bases, J lost 4 bases, and 12 bases stayed unmatched. The CDR3 runs 17 residues. CDR3 sequence reads: CASRSPRGLGGANVLTF. The CDR3 DNA follows: TGTGCCAGCAGGTCACCTAGGGGGCTGGGAGGGGCCAACGTCCTGACTTTC.

This clonotype was observed many times. The CDR3 region is CASSPQVGDNEQFF. The CDR3 nucleotides read TGCGCCAGCAGCCCCCAAGTCGGGGACAATGAGCAGTTCTTC. This rearrangement joins TRBV5-1 to TRBJ2-1, with a possible D match to TRBD2 (5 bases). CDR3 length equals 14 residues. Germline values: CDR1 SGHRS, CDR2 YFSETQ. The V and J ends lost 4 bases and 5 bases respectively, with 13 bases between them.

The chain couples TRBV4-3 to TRBJ2-1; a possible D gene is TRBD1 (5 bases). CDR3 size: 13 residues. Germline values: CDR1 LGHNA, CDR2 YSLEER. V lost 0 bases and J 9 bases, leaving 9 bases between the germline ends. CDR3 sequence reads: CASSQDLGVEQFF. DNA for the CDR3: TGCGCCAGCAGCCAAGACCTAGGGGTTGAGCAGTTCTTC.

This clonotype was recorded a few times. The CDR3 nucleotides are TGTGCCACCAGCAGCCGAGCCCAGCGGGATTGGGCAGATACGCAGTATTTT. Amino acids: CATSSRAQRDWADTQYF. The chain joins TRBV15 to TRBJ2-3; the match to TRBD2 covers 7 bases. Trimming cost V 3 bases and J 4 bases; bases outside gene matches: 13. Germline assignment: CDR1 LNHNV and CDR2 YYDKDF (reference sequence). The CDR3 loop spans 17 amino acids.

The chain has TRBV11-2 and TRBJ1-2; TRBD1 might be the D (5 bases). The length of the CDR3 is 14 residues. The germline V gene has CDR1 SGHAT and CDR2 FQNNGV. The ends were cut back, 4 bases at V and 0 bases at J, with 9 bases in the middle. The CDR3 is CASSSQGPNYGYTF. Written as DNA, the CDR3 is TGTGCCAGCAGCTCGCAGGGACCTAACTATGGCTACACCTTC.

The sample holds a few counts of this clonotype. The V and J genes are TRBV6-1 and TRBJ2-2; D is undetermined. Germline loops: CDR1 MNHNS, CDR2 SASEGT. This CDR3 has 10 amino acids. V was cut by 1 base and J by 13 bases, with 4 bases left in between. CDR3 residues: CASSEEWLFF. CDR3 nucleotide sequence: TGTGCCAGCAGTGAAGAATGGCTGTTTTTT.